The present T cell receptor beta chain was sequenced within a study of vaccination and CD4 T cells after COVID-19. This CDR3 comprises 12 residues. Germline lookup yields CDR1 SGHAT and CDR2 FQNNGV. Between the trimmed V and J ends, which lost 0 bases and 9 bases, there was a span of 6 bases. The Oncomine TCR Beta short-read assay was applied to DNA of cultured CD4+ T cells. MiXCR, run by TCRdb on the PCR reads, gives a single entry per CDR3 protein. Of about 16,000 distinct CDR3 sequences listed, less than 40% are singletons. Comments on this clonotype: Its specificity is unknown.

The treatment: approximately 9-day PBMC culture with coronavirus spike peptide pools or control peptides (ViraFEST assay). This sequence joins TRBV11-2 and TRBJ2-1, with a possible D match to TRBD1 (5 bases). This sample comprised CD4+ T cells from blood, cultured in vitro, obtained before SARS-CoV-2 vaccination. This sequence originates from a human donor who received a COVID-19 vaccine. This chain's CDR3 is CASSLDRAEQFF. The CDR3 DNA is TGTGCCAGCAGCTTAGACAGGGCTGAGCAGTTCTTC.